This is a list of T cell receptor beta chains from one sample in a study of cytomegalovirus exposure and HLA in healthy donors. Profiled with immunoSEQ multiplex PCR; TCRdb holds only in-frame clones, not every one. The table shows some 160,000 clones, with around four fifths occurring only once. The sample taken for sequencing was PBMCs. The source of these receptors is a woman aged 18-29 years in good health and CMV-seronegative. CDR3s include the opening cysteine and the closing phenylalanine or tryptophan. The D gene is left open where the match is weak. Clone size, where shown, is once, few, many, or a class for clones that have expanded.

CDR3 DNA: TGCGCCAGCAGCTTAATTGGACTCAGCAGCTCTGGAAACACCATATATTTT; CDR3 protein: CASSLIGLSSSGNTIYF; D gene: NA; clone size: NA; J gene: TRBJ1-3; V gene: TRBV5-1
CDR3 DNA: TGTGCCAGCAGCTTAGTGGGGACAGGGGGGGAAAAACTGTTTTTT; CDR3 protein: CASSLVGTGGEKLFF; D gene: TRBD1; clone size: few; J gene: TRBJ1-4; V gene: TRBV7-8
CDR3 DNA: TGTGCCAGCAGTCCACACGGGTCTCTCGTAGCTTTCTTT; CDR3 protein: CASSPHGSLVAFF; D gene: NA; clone size: NA; J gene: TRBJ1-1; V gene: TRBV27
CDR3 DNA: TGTGCCAGCAGTCCCCCTTTAGCGGGGGAGCAGTTCTTC; CDR3 protein: CASSPPLAGEQFF; D gene: TRBD2; clone size: NA; J gene: TRBJ2-1; V gene: TRBV28
CDR3 DNA: TGTGCCAGCAGCCCCGGGACAGGGTTAGGTGGCTACACCTTC; CDR3 protein: CASSPGTGLGGYTF; D gene: TRBD1; clone size: NA; J gene: TRBJ1-2; V gene: TRBV5-4
CDR3 DNA: TGTGCCAGCAGACGGGACAGGGGGAATCCCTACAATGAGCAGTTCTTC; CDR3 protein: CASRRDRGNPYNEQFF; D gene: TRBD1; clone size: NA; J gene: TRBJ2-1; V gene: TRBV11-3
CDR3 DNA: TGTGCCAGCAGCTTAGTTTCCTCAGGGGGCCGCAATGAGCAGTTCTTC; CDR3 protein: CASSLVSSGGRNEQFF; D gene: TRBD1; clone size: NA; J gene: TRBJ2-1; V gene: TRBV11-3
CDR3 DNA: TGTGCCAGCAGCTTATGGACTAGCGGGGGGCCTAGCACAGATACGCAGTATTTT; CDR3 protein: CASSLWTSGGPSTDTQYF; D gene: TRBD2; clone size: NA; J gene: TRBJ2-3; V gene: TRBV5-6
CDR3 DNA: TGTGCCAGCAGCTCCCCGGGGGGTATGGCGGGAAACACCATATATTTT; CDR3 protein: CASSSPGGMAGNTIYF; D gene: NA; clone size: NA; J gene: TRBJ1-3; V gene: TRBV28
CDR3 DNA: TGTGCCAGCAGTGCAGCAGGGTCGGCCGGGGAGCTGTTTTTT; CDR3 protein: CASSAAGSAGELFF; D gene: NA; clone size: NA; J gene: TRBJ2-2; V gene: TRBV6-4
CDR3 DNA: TGTGCCAGCAGCTCCTACCAAAACACCGGGGAGCTGTTTTTT; CDR3 protein: CASSSYQNTGELFF; D gene: NA; clone size: NA; J gene: TRBJ2-2; V gene: TRBV11-3
CDR3 DNA: TGTGCCAGCCCACAGGGGGGAGAGGGTGGCTACACCTTC; CDR3 protein: CASPQGGEGGYTF; D gene: TRBD1; clone size: NA; J gene: TRBJ1-2; V gene: TRBV5-4
CDR3 DNA: TGTGCCAGCAACCTGGACAGGGGGGAGACCCAGTACTTC; CDR3 protein: CASNLDRGETQYF; D gene: TRBD1; clone size: NA; J gene: TRBJ2-5; V gene: TRBV5-6
CDR3 DNA: TGTGCCAGCAGCTTACAGGGGAGTAATGGCTACACCTTC; CDR3 protein: CASSLQGSNGYTF; D gene: NA; clone size: NA; J gene: TRBJ1-2; V gene: TRBV13